This TCR beta chain was captured in a study of T-cell memory formation after mild COVID-19. Overall study findings and caveats: A second wave expanding day 15 to 37 was CD4+-biased; contracting clones were balanced.

TCRdb re-analysed the 5' RACE reads in MiXCR, keeping a single row per CDR3 protein. The sample lists about 430,000 distinct CDR3 sequences; about 24% were seen once. A few counts support this clonotype. Its antigen is not known. The clonotype originates from an adult woman who had mild COVID-19 (a few samples of this study predate the infection). Cell type and time point are not known. The sample comprised PBMCs or a T cell subset sorted from them (not recorded which).

CDR3 amino acids: CASSSLGASGIRGETQYF. CDR3 nucleotides: TGTGCCAGCAGCTCCTTGGGGGCTAGCGGGATCCGGGGGGAGACCCAGTACTTC. V usage is TRBV7-2 and J usage is TRBJ2-5; 9 nucleotides align to TRBD2. The CDR3 is 18 amino acids. CDR1 is SGHTA and CDR2 is FQGNSA in the germline V gene. The trim removed 4 bases at V and 5 bases at J, leaving 17 bases unmatched.